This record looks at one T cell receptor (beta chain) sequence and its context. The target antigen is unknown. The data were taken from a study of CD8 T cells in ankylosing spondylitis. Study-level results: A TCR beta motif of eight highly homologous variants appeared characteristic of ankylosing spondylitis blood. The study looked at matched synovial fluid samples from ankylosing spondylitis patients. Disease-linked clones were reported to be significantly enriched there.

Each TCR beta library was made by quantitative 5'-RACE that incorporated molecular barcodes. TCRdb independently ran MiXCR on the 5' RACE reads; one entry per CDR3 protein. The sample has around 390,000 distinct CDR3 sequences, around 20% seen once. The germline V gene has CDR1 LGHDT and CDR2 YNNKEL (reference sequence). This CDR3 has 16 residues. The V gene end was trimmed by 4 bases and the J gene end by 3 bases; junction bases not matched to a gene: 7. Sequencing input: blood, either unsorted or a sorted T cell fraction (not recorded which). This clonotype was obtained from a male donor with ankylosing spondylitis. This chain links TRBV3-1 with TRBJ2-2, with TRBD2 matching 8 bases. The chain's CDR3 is CASSRSTSADTGELFF. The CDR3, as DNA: TGTGCCAGCAGCCGGTCGACTAGCGCCGACACCGGGGAGCTGTTTTTT.